The T cell receptor (beta chain) described here comes from a study of beta chain features in type 1 diabetes. Whole-study results and caveats: Shorter TCRB CDR3s, moderately but significantly so, marked every one of the four CD4+ subsets in Type 1 diabetes patients.

As every portion of the isolated RNA was reverse transcribed, the sequencing read expressed TCRB transcripts. Each sample of naive, central memory or regulatory T cells had, on average, around 3.3 million reads. Only in-frame clones appear in the TCRdb table, and some are missing; sequencing was by immunoSEQ multiplex PCR. The sample yields more than 300,000 clones, approximately 8% seen once. This clone has only a few counts. Antigen: not known. The CDR3 length is 14 residues. In germline, CDR1 is SEHNR, CDR2 FQNEAQ (reference sequence). Trimming took off 3 bases at V and 8 bases at J, with 16 bases between the two ends.

The genes are TRBV7-9 and TRBJ1-2; unclear D gene. Sequenced input: central memory CD4+ T cells from blood. The sequence was collected from a woman between 18 and 29 years old in good health. DNA for the CDR3: TGTGCCAGCAGCTTGGCTGTTCGTGTAGAGGGCTACACCTTC. Protein product: CASSLAVRVEGYTF.